This TCR beta chain was profiled in a study of HIV-infected children after antiretroviral therapy interruption. Study-wide results and limits: Naive CD4+ Gini coefficient rose by interruption end, suggesting clonal expansion. Some non-naive CD45RA+ T cells might be present among sorted naive cells.

The TCR library was built from RNA with a 3' RACE protocol and unique molecular identifiers. MiXCR, run by TCRdb on the 3' RACE reads, gives a single entry per CDR3 protein. The table lists more than 75,000 distinct CDR3 sequences, about 7.2% of them singletons. Treatment denoted: PENTA 11 planned treatment interruption arm or continuous ART arm. In germline, CDR1 is SEHNR, CDR2 FQNEAQ (reference sequence). The CDR3 sequence is 16 residues long. Details on this clonotype: What it binds is not known. At one boundary the junction diverges from the germline segment, which might be a read error.

The sequence was collected from a pool of human donors with HIV. The chain couples TRBV7-9 to TRBJ1-5; D uncertain. The sample consisted of CD45RA+ CD4+ T cells from PBMCs, pooled from several time points, taken from a donor given antiretroviral therapy, either interrupted or continuous. As for subset: naive CD4+ CD45RA+ CD45RO- T cells. This CDR3 reads CASSSKLPRLGHRPDF. The CDR3 DNA reads as TGTGCCAGCAGCTCTAAACTCCCACGCCTCGGCCACCGGCCTGATTTT.